Sequencing of this T cell receptor beta chain was carried out in a study of shared clonotypes between healthy human individuals. Overall study context: Every donor yielded three CD4 naive, three CD4 memory, two CD8 naive and one CD8 memory plate.

The CDR3 has 12 amino acids. Germline assignment: CDR1 SGHKS and CDR2 YYEKEE (reference sequence). Trimming stripped 9 bases from V and 5 bases from J, with 15 bases between. Only Caucasian adults living in Nashville, Tennessee served as donors. It was into CD45RA+ naive and CD45RA-negative memory subsets that the CD4+ cells were split. Each PCR replicate from the sorted subsets contained around 0.2 ug DNA, which is about 30,000 T cell genomes. TCRdb's copy holds only in-frame clones and misses some; the assay was immunoSEQ multiplex PCR. The data show roughly 2.2 million clones, just over 90% seen once.

The rearrangement links TRBV5-5 to TRBJ2-7; D might be TRBD2 (6 bases). The clonotype originates from a man aged 18 to 35 in good health. Some clones in this sample may be carry-over from other donors' samples. Sequenced material: naive CD4+ T cells from PBMCs. The subset here: CD45RA+ positively selected. The CDR3 reads CATAAGIHEQYF. The CDR3 nucleotides read TGTGCCACCGCTGCGGGGATCCACGAGCAGTACTTC.